This T cell receptor (delta chain) was obtained from a study of γδ T cells in repeated Plasmodium falciparum infection. This CDR3 contains 17 residues. Germline V gene data show CDR1 as GEAIGNYY and CDR2 as EKD. The V gene end was trimmed by 5 bases and the J gene end by 0 bases; junction bases not matched to a gene: 11. Vgamma9/Vdelta2+ and Vdelta2-negative gammadelta T cells were flow-sorted from PBMC for bulk sequencing. TCRdb reanalysed the multiplex PCR reads via CATT. The profile shows around 50,000 delta-chain clones, around 1.7% of them singletons. By sample share, this clone is medium-sized. This same CDR3 is encoded by further DNA sequences in the sample.

The receptor comes from a pool of human donors (malaria-infected and uninfected, not separated). The rearrangement links TRDV2 to TRDJ1, with 10 bases that match TRDD3. The material sequenced was gamma-delta T cells from blood. The CDR3 is CACGLLGDYLYTDKLIF. As DNA, the CDR3 is TGTGCCTGTGGTTTACTGGGGGATTACTTGTACACCGATAAACTCATCTTT.